The 16 T cell receptor beta chains presented below share a single source sample, sequenced in a study of T-cell reconstitution after alpha-beta-depleted transplantation in children. During its preparation, the TCRbeta library received unique molecular identifiers. TCRdb reanalysed the PCR reads using MiXCR and keeps one entry per CDR3 protein. This table holds fewer than 750,000 distinct CDR3 sequences, 23% found once. The source was PBMCs, mostly from graft donor cells, collected 360 days after TCRalphabeta/CD19-depleted stem cell transplant. These receptors came from a boy less than two years old who had a stem cell transplant for acute myeloid leukemia, so the T cells may come from the graft donor.

This clonotype was observed a handful of times. This sequence joins TRBV4-3 and TRBJ2-7; 8 nucleotides align to TRBD1. From germline, CDR1 is LGHNA and CDR2 YSLEER. The CDR3 covers 17 residues. With 0 bases clipped from V and 3 bases from J, the junction kept 10 bases outside the gene matches. In nucleotides, the CDR3 is TGCGCCAGCAGCCAAGATTGGACTTCAGGACAGGGCTACGAGCAGTACTTC. Translated: CASSQDWTSGQGYEQYF.

This clonotype was seen repeatedly, ten times or more. The CDR3 protein is CASSLYGEKLFF. CDR3 DNA: TGTGCCAGCAGCTTATATGGTGAAAAACTGTTTTTT. The chain couples TRBV7-2 to TRBJ1-4; D ambiguous. The V gene's germline CDR1 is SGHTA and CDR2 FQGNSA. V was trimmed by 2 bases and J by 7 bases, leaving 5 bases between them. This CDR3 contains 12 residues.

The CDR3 DNA reads as TGCAGCGTACGAGGACAGGGGCACCAAGAGACCCAGTACTTC. The encoded protein is CSVRGQGHQETQYF. The rearrangement links TRBV29-1 to TRBJ2-5, with 9 nucleotides matching TRBD1. The CDR3 has 14 amino acids. V lost 6 bases, J lost 0 bases, and 5 bases stayed unmatched. The germline V gene encodes CDR1 SQVTM and CDR2 ANQGSEA.

The chain couples TRBV12-3 or TRBV12-4 to TRBJ2-1; D is ambiguous. This CDR3 region has 14 residues. Trimming pared 2 bases from V and 5 bases from J, leaving 10 bases between. CDR3 sequence reads: CASSLYPDNNEQFF. CDR3 coding DNA: TGTGCCAGCAGTTTATACCCAGACAACAATGAGCAGTTCTTC.

In this sample, this clonotype turned up many times. A read error may account for a junction end that differs from germline. The rearrangement links TRBV7-9 to TRBJ2-7; no clear D. The CDR3 consists of 11 residues. Germline values: CDR1 SEHNR, CDR2 FQNEAQ (reference sequence). The CDR3 bases are TGTGCCACCAGCCAGGTCGAGGAGCAGTACTTC. Amino acids: CATSQVEEQYF.

In its sample, this clonotype was seen many times. V usage is TRBV20-1 and J usage is TRBJ2-5, with 7 bases that match TRBD2. This CDR3 spans 13 amino acids. After removal of 1 base from V and 2 bases from J, the junction contained 1 base not matched to a gene. CDR1 is DFQATT and CDR2 is SNEGSKA in the germline V gene (reference sequence). CDR3 protein: CSARAGGQETQYF. The DNA for the CDR3 is TGCAGTGCTAGAGCGGGAGGACAAGAGACCCAGTACTTC.

This clonotype was seen more than once but under ten times. The chain carries TRBV7-6 and TRBJ2-7; the D call may be TRBD1 or TRBD2 (5 bases each). Between the trimmed V and J ends, which lost 5 bases and 0 bases, there was a span of 14 bases. The CDR3 is 15 residues long. The germline V gene has CDR1 SGHVS and CDR2 FNYEAQ. CDR3 DNA sequence: TGTGCCAGCAGCGATACCGCTGGGGGCTCCTACGAGCAGTACTTC. It yields the protein CASSDTAGGSYEQYF.

There are many counts of this clonotype. The rearrangement links TRBV29-1 to TRBJ2-7; TRBD2 is a possible D gene (7 bases). The V end was cut by 4 bases, the J end by 4 bases, with 29 bases between. The CDR3 is made up of 18 amino acids. Germline CDR1 is SQVTM and CDR2 is ANQGSEA. The CDR3 sequence is CSVAKPLWRGGRSYEQYF. In DNA, the CDR3 is TGCAGCGTTGCGAAGCCCCTGTGGAGGGGGGGGCGATCGTACGAGCAGTACTTC.

The V gene is TRBV4-1, the J gene TRBJ1-1; no definite D call. The germline CDR1 and CDR2 sequences are MGHRA and YSYEKL. The V end lost 1 base, the J end lost 1 base, and 10 bases lay between the germline ends. This CDR3 has 15 residues. CDR3 residues: CASSQVGGRNTEAFF. For the CDR3, the DNA is TGCGCCAGCAGCCAAGTCGGAGGAAGGAACACTGAAGCTTTCTTT.

The chain carries TRBV10-3 and TRBJ2-5; 13 bases agree with TRBD2. V dropped 8 bases and J dropped 1; count of bases not matched to a gene: 10. CDR3 length: 17 amino acids. Per the germline V gene, CDR1 is ENHRY and CDR2 is SYGVKD. This CDR3 reads CAIGRTSGGNFQETQYF. CDR3 nucleotides: TGTGCCATCGGGAGGACTAGCGGGGGAAATTTCCAAGAGACCCAGTACTTC.

In this sample, this clonotype turned up many times. The gene calls are TRBV20-1 and TRBJ2-1; TRBD1 might be the D (5 bases). The CDR3 is 14 amino acids. Looked up from germline, CDR1 is DFQATT and CDR2 is SNEGSKA (reference sequence). Trimming cost V 6 bases and J 2 bases, with 14 bases left between them. The CDR3 region has the DNA TGCAGTGCCATTCAGGGCGTCACCTACAATGAGCAGTTCTTC. This sequence encodes CSAIQGVTYNEQFF.

The chain uses TRBV19 and TRBJ2-6; TRBD1 agrees at 7 bases. The CDR3 covers 16 residues. Germline V lookup: CDR1 LNHDA, CDR2 SQIVND (reference sequence). The J segment lost 9 bases and the V segment lost 2 bases, leaving 10 bases of the junction unmatched. The CDR3 here is CASSILGQTRGNVLTF. CDR3 nucleotides: TGTGCCAGTAGTATATTGGGACAGACGCGCGGCAACGTCCTGACTTTC.

This rearrangement joins TRBV4-2 to TRBJ2-3; no firm D call. Germline V gene lookup returns CDR1 LGHNA and CDR2 YNFKEQ. V dropped 4 bases and J dropped 2 bases, with 10 bases sitting between them. The CDR3 loop spans 14 amino acids. CDR3 sequence (DNA): TGTGCCAGCAGCCCGACTGACAACACAGATACGCAGTATTTT. Translating gives CASSPTDNTDTQYF.

The V gene is TRBV20-1, the J gene TRBJ2-5, with 12 bases fitting TRBD2. The CDR3 loop spans 15 amino acids. The V gene end was trimmed by 3 bases and the J gene end by 2 bases; junction bases not matched to a gene: 4. Per germline, CDR1 DFQATT and CDR2 SNEGSKA (reference sequence). Here the CDR3 reads CSASGLAGFQETQYF. The CDR3, as DNA: TGCAGTGCTAGTGGACTAGCGGGGTTTCAAGAGACCCAGTACTTC.

This clonotype has just a few counts. V and J are TRBV30 and TRBJ2-5; 11 bases are a match to TRBD1. CDR1 is GTSNPN, CDR2 SVGIG, per germline (reference sequence). The CDR3 spans 14 residues. V trimming: 5 bases; J trimming: 1 base; junction bases outside the gene matches: 3. Here the CDR3 reads CAWGTGGFQETQYF. The CDR3 bases are TGTGCCTGGGGGACAGGGGGATTCCAAGAGACCCAGTACTTC.

This chain connects TRBV28 to TRBJ2-3; possible D gene TRBD2, 6 bases. The CDR3 covers 13 residues. The germline V gene has CDR1 MDHEN and CDR2 SYDVKM. Trimming removed 9 bases from V and 10 bases from J, with 20 bases in between. The CDR3 DNA reads TGTGCCAGGCGGCGCGGGGCGCTGGGGGCGCAGTATTTT. Amino acid sequence: CARRRGALGAQYF.